One and the same sample provided the 20 T cell receptor beta chains below, sequenced in a study of blood T cell repertoires in COVID-19. TCRdb's copy holds only in-frame clones and misses some; the assay was immunoSEQ multiplex PCR. The sample has 250,000 to 350,000 clones, roughly nine tenths seen once; the top ten hold about 2.4%. The sequenced material came from PBMCs or T cells enriched from blood (not recorded which). These receptors all stem from a man aged 55 to 70 who had recovered from COVID-19.

This chain connects TRBV19 to TRBJ1-1, with D possibly TRBD1 on 6 matching bases. The V and J ends lost 7 bases and 5 bases respectively, with 14 bases between them. The CDR3 has 13 amino acids. Germline assignment: CDR1 LNHDA and CDR2 SQIVND (reference sequence). The CDR3, as DNA: TGTGCCAGTAATCAGGGGCGGGGGACTGAAGCTTTCTTT. It codes for CASNQGRGTEAFF.

This sequence joins TRBV7-9 and TRBJ1-4, with 12 bases matching TRBD1. Germline V lookup: CDR1 SEHNR, CDR2 FQNEAQ (reference sequence). The CDR3 has 14 amino acids. The trim removed 5 bases at V and 8 bases at J, leaving 3 bases unmatched. CDR3 residues: CASSPGTGGEKLFF. The DNA for the CDR3 is TGTGCCAGCAGCCCCGGGACAGGGGGCGAAAAACTGTTTTTT.

This clone was observed once. J is TRBJ2-1 and V is TRBV6-5; TRBD1 might be the D (7 bases). Germline CDR1 and CDR2: MNHEY and SVGAGI. This CDR3 spans 13 amino acids. V gave up 7 bases and J gave up 11 bases, with 18 bases separating them. DNA for the CDR3: TGTGCCAGCACGCCCCAGGGGGGCGCCAAGCAGTTCTTC. Protein product: CASTPQGGAKQFF.

This sequence joins TRBV9 and TRBJ2-4, with 12 bases aligning to TRBD2. Germline V gene lookup returns CDR1 SGDLS and CDR2 YYNGEE. The CDR3 has 15 amino acids. The junction had 7 bases not matched to a gene; V was cut back by 4 bases and J by 8 bases. The CDR3 reads CASSSRTSGNDIQYF. DNA of the CDR3: TGTGCCAGCAGCTCCCGGACTAGCGGGAATGACATTCAGTACTTC. Variable domain in full (rest from reference TRBV9 and TRBJ2-4): DSGVTQTPKHLITATGQRVTLRCSPRSGDLSVYWYQQSLDQGLQFLIQYYNGEERAKGNILERFSAQQFPDLHSELNLSSLELGDSALYFCASSSRTSGNDIQYFGAGTRLSVL.

This chain uses TRBV18 with TRBJ2-7, with TRBD1 identical over 9 bases. Germline V gene data show CDR1 as KGHSH and CDR2 as LQKENI. The CDR3 spans 16 residues. V was clipped by 3 bases and J by 2 bases; unmatched bases: 8. The CDR3 is CASSPRTGDKAYEQYF. The CDR3 DNA reads TGTGCCAGCTCACCCAGGACAGGGGACAAAGCCTACGAGCAGTACTTC.

The V gene is TRBV10-3, the J gene TRBJ1-2; tentative D call: TRBD1 (5 bases). Germline CDR1 reads ENHRY; CDR2 reads SYGVKD. V lost 10 bases to trimming and J lost 2 bases, with 14 bases between them. The length of the CDR3 is 13 residues. CDR3 nucleotide sequence: TGTGCCACAGCGGCCCGGGGGAACTATGGCTACACCTTC. Protein sequence: CATAARGNYGYTF.

This clone has a single count. The V and J genes are TRBV28 and TRBJ1-5; D remains ambiguous. This CDR3 has 16 residues. Trimming took 7 bases from V and 3 from J, leaving 19 bases between them. CDR1 and CDR2 (germline): MDHEN, SYDVKM. CDR3 sequence reads: CASTILRGMDNQPQHF. The CDR3 DNA sequence: TGTGCCAGCACCATCCTTCGGGGAATGGACAATCAGCCCCAGCATTTT. The full variable domain, rest sourced from reference TRBV28 and TRBJ1-5, is DVKVTQSSRYLVKRTGEKVFLECVQDMDHENMFWYRQDPGLGLRLIYFSYDVKMKEKGDIPEGYSVSREKKERFSLILESASTNQTSMYLCASTILRGMDNQPQHFGDGTRLSIL.

The V and J genes are TRBV7-2 and TRBJ2-1; D perhaps matches TRBD2 (7 bases). V dropped 1 base and J dropped 8 bases, with 12 bases sitting between them. The CDR3 length is 14 residues. Germline CDR1 reads SGHTA; CDR2 reads FQGNSA. CDR3 in DNA: TGTGCCAGCAGCTTAGTGGGGGGGGCGGATGAGCAGTTCTTC. This sequence encodes CASSLVGGADEQFF.

The V call is TRBV28, the J call TRBJ1-4; 7 bases are a match to TRBD1. Germline CDR1 and CDR2: MDHEN and SYDVKM. V gave up 9 bases and J gave up 4 bases; unmatched junction bases: 8. This CDR3 is built from 14 residues. CDR3 DNA sequence: TGTGCCAGTCGCCCGGGACAGATTAATGAAAAACTGTTTTTT. This encodes CASRPGQINEKLFF.

This clone was recorded once. J is TRBJ2-7 and V is TRBV6-5; unclear D gene. The CDR3 is 15 residues long. The V gene lost 0 bases and the J gene lost 0 bases, with 9 bases spanning the gap. Per germline, CDR1 MNHEY and CDR2 SVGAGI. CDR3 loop: CASSYSPQSSYEQYF. Written as DNA, the CDR3 is TGTGCCAGCAGTTACTCACCACAGTCCTCCTACGAGCAGTACTTC.

The gene calls are TRBV3-1 (or the pseudogene TRBV3-2) and TRBJ1-5; 8 nucleotides agree with TRBD1. V trimming: 3 bases; J trimming: 1 base; junction bases outside the gene matches: 5. Germline V gene data show CDR1 as LGHDT and CDR2 as YNNKEL (reference sequence). The CDR3 has 16 amino acids. The CDR3 spells CASSHGQGRSNQPQHF. CDR3 DNA sequence: TGTGCCAGCAGCCATGGACAGGGAAGGAGCAATCAGCCCCAGCATTTT.

V usage is TRBV18 and J usage is TRBJ1-5; 10 bases are a match to TRBD1. There are 16 residues in the CDR3. V was clipped by 2 bases and J by 1 base; unmatched bases: 2. Germline V gene data show CDR1 as KGHSH and CDR2 as LQKENI. The CDR3 protein is CASSPEGQGSNQPQHF. The CDR3 DNA is TGTGCCAGCTCACCAGAGGGACAGGGGAGCAATCAGCCCCAGCATTTT.

V and J are TRBV29-1 and TRBJ1-3; TRBD1 aligns across 10 bases. J gave up 2 bases and V 5 bases, and 3 bases lay outside the gene matches. The germline V gene has CDR1 SQVTM and CDR2 ANQGSEA. This CDR3 has 14 residues. The CDR3 DNA follows: TGCAGCGTTCTGGGACAGGGGACTGGAAACACCATATATTTT. Encoded protein: CSVLGQGTGNTIYF. Filled out from reference TRBV29-1 and TRBJ1-3, the complete variable domain reads SAVISQKPSRDICQRGTSLTIQCQVDSQVTMMFWYRQQPGQSLTLIATANQGSEATYESGFVIDKFPISRPNLTFSTLTVSNMSPEDSSIYLCSVLGQGTGNTIYFGEGSWLTVV.

This CDR3 is CASSSHTGTNEKLFF. The CDR3 region has the DNA TGCGCCAGCAGCTCCCACACAGGGACTAATGAAAAACTGTTTTTT. The J gene is TRBJ1-4, the V gene TRBV4-1; a weak D match, TRBD1 (6 bases). The germline V and J ends were trimmed by 5 bases and 2 bases, with 12 bases remaining between them. In germline, CDR1 is MGHRA, CDR2 YSYEKL. CDR3 length: 15 amino acids.

The table lists this clone with a count of one. V and J are TRBV18 and TRBJ1-6; 7 bases line up with TRBD1. This CDR3 is 15 amino acids long. V lost 4 bases to trimming and J lost 10 bases; unmatched junction nucleotides: 10. Germline V lookup: CDR1 KGHSH, CDR2 LQKENI. CDR3 sequence reads: CASSQGTASNSPLHF. The DNA for the CDR3 is TGTGCCAGCTCACAAGGGACAGCGAGCAACTCACCCCTCCACTTT. Based on the CDR3 plus reference TRBV18 and TRBJ1-6, the full variable domain is NAGVMQNPRHLVRRRGQEARLRCSPMKGHSHVYWYRQLPEEGLKFMVYLQKENIIDESGMPKERFSAEFPKEGPSILRIQQVVRGDSAAYFCASSQGTASNSPLHFGNGTRLTVT.

For the CDR3, the DNA is TGTGCCACCAGTGATGAAAACCGACAGGGTCTAAGGAGCTCTGGAAACACCATATATTTT. This sequence encodes CATSDENRQGLRSSGNTIYF. V and J are TRBV24-1 and TRBJ1-3; 7 positions match TRBD1. Trimming removed 3 bases from V and 0 bases from J; junction bases left unmatched: 16. Germline V gene data show CDR1 as KGHDR and CDR2 as SFDVKD. CDR3 length: 20 amino acids.

The J gene is TRBJ2-7, the V gene TRBV9, with 9 positions matching TRBD2. Germline trimming cut 4 bases from V and 7 bases from J; bases unmatched to any gene: 9. CDR1 is SGDLS and CDR2 is YYNGEE in the germline V gene. The CDR3 is 14 amino acids. In DNA, the CDR3 is TGTGCCAGCAGCCCTTTAGCGGGAGAATGGGAGCAGTACTTC. Translation gives CASSPLAGEWEQYF.

The chain uses TRBV19 and TRBJ2-6; 13 bases line up with TRBD2. Germline CDR1 reads LNHDA; CDR2 reads SQIVND (reference sequence). The CDR3 extends over 19 amino acids. V gave up 9 bases and J gave up 0 bases; unmatched junction bases: 11. The CDR3 region is CASRTSGRVGGSGANVLTF. The DNA for the CDR3 is TGTGCCAGCCGGACTAGCGGGAGAGTTGGGGGCTCTGGGGCCAACGTCCTGACTTTC.

This clone appeared once. This chain links TRBV24-1 with TRBJ2-1; 12 bases fit TRBD1. With 4 bases clipped from V and 4 bases from J, the junction kept 7 bases outside the gene matches. Germline V gene data show CDR1 as KGHDR and CDR2 as SFDVKD. The CDR3 runs 17 residues. The DNA for the CDR3 is TGTGCCACCAGTGACTCCGGGACAGGGGGCGTTTACAATGAGCAGTTCTTC. Residues: CATSDSGTGGVYNEQFF.

This chain uses TRBV5-1 with TRBJ2-3, with 10 bases that match TRBD2. CDR3 length equals 17 residues. Germline CDR1 is SGHRS and CDR2 is YFSETQ. Trimming at V came to 0 bases and at J to 2 bases, leaving 6 bases not matched to a gene. In nucleotides, the CDR3 is TGCGCCAGCAGCTTGGTGGGGCTAGCGGGGGCCACAGATACGCAGTATTTT. It yields the protein CASSLVGLAGATDTQYF.